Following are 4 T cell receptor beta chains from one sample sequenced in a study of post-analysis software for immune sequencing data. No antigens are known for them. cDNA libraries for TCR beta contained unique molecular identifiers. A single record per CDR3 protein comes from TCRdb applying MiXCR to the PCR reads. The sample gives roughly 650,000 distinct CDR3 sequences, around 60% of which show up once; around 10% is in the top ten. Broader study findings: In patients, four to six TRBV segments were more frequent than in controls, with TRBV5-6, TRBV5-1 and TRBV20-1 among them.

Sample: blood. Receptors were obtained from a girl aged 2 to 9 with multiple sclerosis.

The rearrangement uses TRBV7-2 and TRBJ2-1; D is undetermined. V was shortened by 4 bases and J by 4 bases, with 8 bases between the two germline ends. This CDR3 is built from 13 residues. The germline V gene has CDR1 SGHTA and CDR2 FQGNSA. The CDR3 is CASSSLGYNEQFF. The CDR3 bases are TGTGCCAGCAGCTCCTTGGGGTACAATGAGCAGTTCTTC.

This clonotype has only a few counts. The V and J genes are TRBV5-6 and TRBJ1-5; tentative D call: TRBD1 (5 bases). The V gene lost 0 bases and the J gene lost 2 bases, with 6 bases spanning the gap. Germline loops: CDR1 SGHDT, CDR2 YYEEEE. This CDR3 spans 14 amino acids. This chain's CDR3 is CASSLVQGNQPQHF. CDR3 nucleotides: TGTGCCAGCAGCTTGGTACAGGGCAATCAGCCCCAGCATTTT.

CDR3 sequence (DNA): TGTGCCAGCAGCGATCCCATAGCGGGATCTATTAATGAGCAGTTCTTC. Amino acids: CASSDPIAGSINEQFF. V gene TRBV9 combines with J gene TRBJ2-1; 8 nucleotides agree with TRBD2. Germline V gene sequence: CDR1 SGDLS, CDR2 YYNGEE. The CDR3 is made up of 16 amino acids. Germline trimming cut 3 bases from V and 7 bases from J; bases unmatched to any gene: 12.

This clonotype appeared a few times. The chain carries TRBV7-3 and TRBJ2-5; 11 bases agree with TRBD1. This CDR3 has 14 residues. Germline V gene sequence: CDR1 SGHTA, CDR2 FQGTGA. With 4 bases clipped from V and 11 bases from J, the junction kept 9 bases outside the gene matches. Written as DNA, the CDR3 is TGTGCCAGCAGCTGGACAGGGGGCTCAGAGGAGCAGTACTTC. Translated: CASSWTGGSEEQYF.